This T cell receptor (beta chain) came from a study of blood T cell repertoires in COVID-19. Study context: Collection of acute and convalescent COVID-19 samples took place in the United States, Italy and Spain. T cells, B-cell-depleted T cells, or PBMCs supplied cDNA or gDNA.

Details on this clone: At one of its ends the junction is not consistent with the germline gene, which may arise from a read error.

From germline, CDR1 is SGHNT and CDR2 YYREEE (reference sequence). The CDR3 totals 16 residues. TCRdb's table, derived via immunoSEQ multiplex PCR, lists solely in-frame clones and lacks some. This sample has 150,000 or so clones, with roughly 85% found just once. The sequence was collected from a woman in her 50s who had recovered from COVID-19. Input material: PBMCs or T cells enriched from blood (not recorded which). The gene calls are TRBV5-4 and TRBJ2-4, with 14 bases fitting TRBD2. CDR3 in DNA: TGTGCCAGCAGCTTGGGGGCTCTGGGGACTAGCGGGAGAACGGACTTC. It encodes CASSLGALGTSGRTDF.